This TCR beta chain originates from a study of cytomegalovirus exposure and HLA in healthy donors (dated by TCRdb to the late 2010s). Looking at the study overall: An earlier analysis of under 600 of the donors reported about 250 Gb of sequence data and around 120 million unique TCR beta sequences from 150 million to 200 million T cells. An early release that covered about 600 HLA-typed donors contained 300 to 350 gigabases of sequencing data and roughly 84 million unique TCR sequences. Of the 300 to 500 genotyped donors, 75% to 85% were placed in the genetic ancestry cluster associated with self-reported Caucasian donors. The study was designed to test whether signatures of past pathogen exposure could be identified by cataloging public T cell receptors. Using immunosequencing, the study profiled T cell repertoires from roughly 650 subjects and related those repertoires to cytomegalovirus serostatus. In addition to the first cohort of 500 to 850 subjects, a separate validation cohort of 120 different subjects was used. High-throughput TCR immunosequencing, statistical association of individual TCRs with disease status, and machine learning were combined to predict cytomegalovirus infection status. To study patterns of TCR occurrence, a later analysis re-analyzed previously published TCR beta repertoires from 700 or so donors and added high-resolution HLA genotyping. The later analysis used no new phenotypic data to find candidate immune exposures, relying instead on TCR beta sequences and their occurrence across donors. To decide whether each TCR beta V gene segment behaved as functional or pseudogenic, an earlier analysis of approximately 600 of the donors relied on high-throughput TCR beta sequencing. Alongside the repertoire data, information on donor age, sex, ethnicity and CMV serostatus was compiled. In a later genetic analysis, genome-wide SNP genotypes for about three fifths of the roughly 670 donors were used, and that subset was treated as a discovery cohort. Every discovery cohort repertoire had been produced on one sequencing platform. Class I and class II HLA loci were covered by the typing at four-digit resolution. The number of typed donors differed by locus: about 629-630 for A, B, C, DRB1 and DQB1; about 520 for DQA1; roughly 600 for DPA1; and about 450 for DPB1. Because of strong linkage in the cohort, roughly five DR-DQ haplotypes were treated as single units for association and clustering. Across approximately 400 genotyped donors of the cohort, an average of roughly 250,000 unique TCR beta nucleotide sequences per donor were sequenced, and 15% to 20% of those sequences were non-productive. The paper's findings and limits, for the study overall: A further reported finding was that TCR beta sequences accurately predicted the HLA-A and HLA-B alleles for most subjects in the first cohort. The sequencing pipeline was judged likely to have produced a cluster of highly shared sequence variants as a technical artifact. HLA typing was unavailable for some donors at each locus, so association tests used only the typed subset. Roughly uniform sequencing depth across donors was assumed in presence/absence analyses, although this assumption may not hold. In vitro tests confirmed that three of the cytomegalovirus-associated TCR beta chains recognize cytomegalovirus antigens. Only TCR beta chains were sequenced in this cohort, and the absence of alpha or paired-chain data limited detectable features. Compared with equally common non-associated chains, HLA-associated TCR beta chains in a later analysis were more clonally expanded and had lower generation probabilities. Because the 87-base-pair reads could not distinguish some IMGT-functional V segments, including TRBV6-2 and TRBV6-3, those segments were excluded. An association between a missense DCLRE1C variant and V-gene and J-gene trimming of TCR beta chains was found in a later genetic analysis and replicated in an independent cohort. For the cohort, immune exposure information was limited to CMV serostatus. In a later analysis, the rate of TCR association differed among HLA loci, with DRB1 alleles having the most associated TCRs and HLA-C alleles having the fewest. A later analysis associated approximately 17,000 TCR beta sequences with specific HLA alleles at a false discovery rate of 0.05. Correlated functional status among segregating V segments might be attributable to linkage disequilibrium, but an unknown experimental factor could not be ruled out. The study gave a list of under 200 TCR beta chains associated with cytomegalovirus. According to a later analysis, parvovirus B19, influenza, CMV and Epstein-Barr virus appeared linked to several top co-occurrence clusters. Across donors, most TCR sequences were observed very rarely, whereas some public TCRs were present in many individuals. Most CMV-associated TCR beta chains appeared to be HLA-restricted in a later analysis, and the HLA associations seemed to be driven largely by CMV exposure. Assigning TCR associations to individual alleles was difficult when HLA alleles, especially DR and DQ, strongly co-occurred. Cytomegalovirus status was reported to be diagnosed by the classifier with high specificity and sensitivity in both the original and validation cohorts. Because counts were too low, more than 15 rarely observed V segments, including chromosome 9 orphons, were left out of the earlier analysis of some 600 of the donors. Compared with the 666-donor mean, donors in an Asian-associated ancestry cluster had fewer N-insertions in productive TCRs, according to a later genetic analysis. In an earlier analysis of roughly 500 of the donors, most TCR beta V segments appeared in productive rearrangements about 87% or about 30% of the time, broadly matching IMGT annotations. The authors suggested that the approach could potentially be generalized to other disease states and immunological phenotypes.

Inclusive of the bounding cysteine and phenylalanine, the CDR3 is 15 residues long. Only the CDR3 DNA is retained, 45 bases long and in frame from the first base. Taken from the germline V gene, the CDR1 and CDR2 loops are MDHEN and SYDVKM. With respect to this clone: Which antigen it targets is not known. Germline and junction disagree at one end, which may indicate a read error.

The cohort was made up of roughly 670 healthy bone marrow donors. All cohort members were sampled while nominally healthy, although unrecorded immune exposures were likely present. The donor tested CMV seronegative and was one of the 352 seronegative cohort members. Each donor provided a peripheral blood sample, and peripheral blood mononuclear cells were used for TCR beta sequencing. The Qiagen DNeasy Blood Extraction Kit was used to extract genomic DNA from the blood cell samples. Library method: the immunoSEQ multiplex PCR assay. A mixture of 60 forward primers for TCR Vbeta segments and 13 reverse primers for TCR Jbeta segments was used in the multiplex PCR. A multiplex PCR assay on genomic DNA amplified the CDR3 region of rearranged TCR beta genes. The amplified TCR beta libraries were sequenced on the Illumina HiSeq System as 87-base-pair reads. The paper's data handling went like this. A later analysis counted about 80 million unique TCR beta chains across the 666 repertoires, and some 11 million of these chains were shared by at least two donors. To remove PCR and sequencing errors, raw reads were error-corrected and collapsed into unique sequences using a nearest-neighbor algorithm that merged closely related sequences. V, D and J gene segments were assigned by aligning CDR3 sequences to IMGT reference sequences. For a sequence to be retained, at least a six-nucleotide match to both a V gene segment and a J gene segment was required. A rearrangement counted as productive if the CDR3 had no stop codons and remained in frame with V and J, and every other rearrangement counted as non-productive. Following IMGT convention, CDR3 was defined as the stretch from the second conserved V-encoded cysteine to the conserved J-encoded phenylalanine. Sequences without an unambiguous match to a single V gene segment were excluded from the earlier analysis of several hundred of the donors. In an earlier analysis of some 590 of the donors, V segments were called functional above 56.7% productive rearrangements and were called segregating when the between-donor standard deviation exceeded 5%. A statistical classification framework was developed to diagnose cytomegalovirus status using the catalog of TCR beta chain sequences. In a later analysis, V and J genes were assigned by comparing TCR nucleotide sequences against IMGT/GENE-DB human TR gene sequences. In a later analysis, CDR3 sequences and most-parsimonious VDJ recombination scenarios were assigned using the TCRdist pipeline. In a later analysis, each TCR beta chain was defined by its CDR3 amino acid sequence together with its V-gene family, and reads lacking a unique V-gene family were excluded. To address suspected cross-contamination and a sequencing artifact, a later analysis removed several hundred highly shared, low-generation-probability nucleotide sequences. A later analysis calculated a clonal expansion index for each public chain from normalized within-repertoire ranks of inferred template counts. A later analysis computed generation probabilities with a VDJ recombination model fitted to out-of-frame rearrangements, and checked the results against IGoR. In a later analysis, hypergeometric tests were used to score TCR-TCR, TCR-HLA and TCR-CMV co-occurrence, with a repertoire-size bias correction applied to TCR pairs. False discovery rates were estimated in a later analysis by permuting HLA or CMV assignments 20 times. In a later analysis, co-occurring TCRs were grouped with DBSCAN, and TCRdist sequence similarity was added when clustering was performed within HLA-allele-positive subsets. Repertoires with fewer than 30,000 or more than 120,000 public chains were left out of co-occurrence clustering, as were about 5 repertoires with anomalous nucleotide sharing. TCRdb mirrors the immuneACCESS table, restricted to in-frame sequences. Some clones are absent from its copies; in checked studies, under half trace to an unresolved V gene, and the reason for the others is unknown. V and J calls and clone size follow that table, whereas D and trimming were derived from the DNA. The sample table holds more than 80,000 clones, of which about 70% were seen once. The ten largest clones add up to less than 3.5% of the sample.

The sequence was obtained from a female donor in good health and CMV-seronegative. The chain joins TRBV28 to TRBJ2-7; 12 bases in the junction line up with TRBD2. The sample consisted of PBMCs. The CDR3 corresponds to CASSEASGRVYEQHF. The DNA is as follows: TGTGCCAGCAGTGAGGCTAGCGGGAGGGTCTACGAGCAGCACTTC.